The sequence of this T cell receptor (beta chain) was determined in a study of blood T cell repertoires in COVID-19. Sequencing used immunoSEQ multiplex PCR; TCRdb keeps in-frame clones, though not all of them. The sample holds approximately 280,000 clones; roughly 90% are singletons and the top ten take roughly 7%. The CDR3 length is 17 residues. In germline, CDR1 is LNHDA, CDR2 SQIVND (reference sequence). V shed 4 bases and J 0 bases; nucleotides not matched to a gene: 5. This clonotype was obtained from a woman in her twenties or thirties with COVID-19, enrolled during active disease. Sequenced: peripheral blood. The chain has TRBV19 and TRBJ2-4; 11 positions match TRBD2. The DNA for the CDR3 is TGTGCCAGTAGTAACCGACTAGCGGGGATAGCCAAAAACATTCAGTACTTC. Its protein product is CASSNRLAGIAKNIQYF. The entire variable domain, with the rest obtained from reference TRBV19 and TRBJ2-4, is as follows: DGGITQSPKYLFRKEGQNVTLSCEQNLNHDAMYWYRQDPGQGLRLIYYSQIVNDFQKGDIAEGYSVSREKKESFPLTVTSAQKNPTAFYLCASSNRLAGIAKNIQYFGAGTRLSVL.